The T cell receptor (beta chain) described here comes from a study of beta chain features in type 1 diabetes. Overall study: Sorted cells examined across all samples numbered around 110,000,000. Whole-study results and caveats: Patients with Type 1 diabetes showed moderately but significantly shorter TCRB CDR3s in all four CD4+ subsets.

The study reverse transcribed the entire isolated RNA, so it sequenced expressed TCRB transcripts. About 3.5 million reads, on average, came from each naive, central memory and regulatory T cell sample. Repertoires were generated with immunoSEQ multiplex PCR, while TCRdb's copy carries only in-frame clones and drops some. The table lists 500,000 to 650,000 clones, about an eighth of them singletons, with 0.095% to 0.15% in the top ten. This CDR3 region has 16 residues. The trim removed 3 bases at V and 5 bases at J, leaving 7 bases unmatched. Germline V gene sequence: CDR1 LGHNA, CDR2 YSLEER. The sample holds a few counts of this clone. Its target is unknown.

The TCR originated in a man in his thirties or forties with type 1 diabetes. The sample taken for sequencing was naive CD4+ T cells from blood. This sequence joins TRBV4-3 and TRBJ2-5, with 12 bases fitting TRBD2. This CDR3 reads CASSHWTSGVVETQYF. The CDR3 DNA follows: TGCGCCAGCAGCCACTGGACTAGCGGGGTCGTGGAGACCCAGTACTTC.